This T cell receptor (delta chain) was found in a study of γδ T cells in repeated Plasmodium falciparum infection. Study-level points and caveats: Waves of new clonotype selection appeared after repeated controlled infections in Vdelta2-negative, largely Vdelta1+, gammadelta T cells.

CDR3 length equals 21 residues. The germline V gene encodes CDR1 TVYSNPD and CDR2 GDNSRS (reference sequence). Gammadelta T cells were flow-sorted from PBMC into Vgamma9/Vdelta2+ and Vdelta2-negative populations for bulk analysis. TCRdb re-called the multiplex PCR reads with CATT. The sample holds more than 45,000 delta-chain clones, around 1.8% seen once. Remarks on this clone: Its antigen is unidentified. A junction boundary mismatches the germline segment, possibly from a read error. The same CDR3 arises from other DNA sequences in this sample as well.

This clonotype was sampled from a pool of human donors (malaria-infected and uninfected, not separated). The J gene is TRDJ1, the V gene TRDV3; 9 bases match TRDD3. Material for sequencing was gamma-delta T cells from blood. The CDR3 loop reads CAFSAFLQNRRLGEITDKLIF. CDR3 sequence (DNA): TGCGCCTTTTCCGCCTTCCTTCAAAATAGGAGACTGGGGGAGATCACCGATAAACTCATCTTT.